This is a list of T cell receptor beta chains from one sample in a study of CD8 T cells in ankylosing spondylitis. MiXCR, applied by TCRdb to the 5' RACE reads, yields one record per CDR3 protein. The sample contains about 150,000 distinct CDR3 sequences, 7% to 8% of which appear only once. Sequencing was carried out using blood, either unsorted or a sorted T cell fraction (not recorded which). Receptors originate from a female donor with ankylosing spondylitis or in good health (not recorded which). The conserved cysteine and the conserved F or W are not part of the CDR3 here. The size entry is marked missing in some rows and otherwise reads once, few, many or a size class.

ASSLTAGFPETQY	TRBV28	many
ASSLIDRPNYGYT	TRBV5-6	many
ASSKAWWDPRSCGYT	TRBV21-1	many
ASLNPQNTEAF	TRBV7-2	few
ASSSYPLTDTQY	TRBV7-2	many
SVCLVSLNTEAF	TRBV29-1	-
ASSNERAPYNSPLH	TRBV7-8	-
ASSVQRNQPQH	TRBV5-6	many
ASSLTTERVEQY	TRBV7-3	many
ASSSTGTSYEQY	TRBV7-2	many
SVEGTPGNTEAF	TRBV29-1	many
ASSLVGMNRDSYEQY	TRBV11-2	-
ASSEHHSGANVLT	TRBV6-1	many
SATPLTGSSSGNTIY	TRBV20-1	many
ASSFRPTGDTQY	TRBV5-1	many
ASSHLRSRGERST	TRBV5-1	many
ASSQDPRETQY	TRBV3-1	-